The 5 T cell receptor beta chains below come from one sample, sequenced in a study of cytomegalovirus exposure and HLA in healthy donors. Researchers ran the PCR with 60 Vbeta and 13 Jbeta primers. The assay was immunoSEQ multiplex PCR, and TCRdb's table has in-frame clones only and misses some. The table has tens of thousands of clones, less than 10% seen once. Input material: PBMCs. These receptors were collected from a middle-aged man in good health and CMV-seronegative.

The chain links TRBV5-1 to TRBJ1-1; D may be TRBD1 (5 bases). There are 15 residues in the CDR3. V lost 4 bases and J lost 1, with 14 bases in between. Germline V gene sequence: CDR1 SGHRS, CDR2 YFSETQ. This CDR3 is CASSREMTANTEAFF. The CDR3 bases are TGCGCCAGCAGCCGCGAAATGACAGCGAACACTGAAGCTTTCTTT.

Worth noting for this clone: Sequence at one end of the junction differs from germline and may be a read error. V is TRBV6-5 and J is TRBJ2-3; TRBD2 agrees at 7 bases. Germline loops: CDR1 MNHEY, CDR2 SVGAGI. The CDR3 extends over 13 amino acids. The CDR3 loop is CASSSPERDKQYF. CDR3 sequence (DNA): TGTGCCAGCAGTTCCCCCGAGCGGGATAAGCAGTATTTT.

This chain connects TRBV6-6 to TRBJ2-2; D may be TRBD1 (5 bases). The length of the CDR3 is 16 residues. V lost 2 bases and J 0 bases, leaving 10 bases between the germline ends. CDR1 and CDR2 (germline): MNHNY, SVGAGI (reference sequence). The CDR3 region is CASSYRQPTNTGELFF. The CDR3 DNA reads TGTGCCAGCAGTTACAGACAGCCTACGAACACCGGGGAGCTGTTTTTT.

This clone was counted a few times. The rearrangement links TRBV7-9 to TRBJ2-1, with D possibly being TRBD2 (5 bases). The CDR3 loop spans 13 amino acids. Germline assignment: CDR1 SEHNR and CDR2 FQNEAQ (reference sequence). Trimming left V 8 bases short and J 0 bases short, with 8 bases between. In nucleotides, the CDR3 is TGTGCCAGCGCCGGACTCTCCTACAATGAGCAGTTCTTC. Translation gives CASAGLSYNEQFF.

In its sample, this clone was seen a few times. The rearrangement joins TRBV14 to TRBJ2-2; 7 nucleotides agree with TRBD2. The CDR3 has 16 residues. Per the germline V gene, CDR1 is SGHDN and CDR2 is FVKESK. V lost 4 bases, J lost 4 bases, and 9 bases stayed unmatched. The CDR3: CASSPLAGAGTGELFF. CDR3 sequence (DNA): TGTGCCAGCAGCCCCTTGGCGGGAGCGGGCACCGGGGAGCTGTTTTTT.